This T cell receptor delta chain was sequenced in a study of γδ T cells in repeated Plasmodium falciparum infection. As to this clone: The protein TCRdb gives is from a much larger clone and does not agree with this DNA's translation at residue 25, likely a read error; the protein shown here comes from the DNA.

TCRdb processed the multiplex PCR reads again with the CATT caller. The sample records 50,000 to 65,000 delta-chain clones, 1.5% to 2% being singletons. Vgamma9/Vdelta2+ and Vdelta2-negative gammadelta T cells were flow-sorted from PBMC for bulk sequencing. CDR3 size: 26 residues. CDR1 is TSWWSYY, CDR2 QGS, per germline. This TCR came from a pool of human donors (malaria-infected and uninfected, not separated). Material for sequencing was gamma-delta T cells from blood. J is TRDJ1 and V is TRDV1; 7 bases agree with TRDD3. Here the CDR3 reads CALGDTPLPQNVTLKYWGRYTDKLTF. CDR3 in DNA: TGTGCTCTTGGGGATACGCCCTTACCTCAGAACGTCACTCTCAAGTACTGGGGACGATACACCGATAAACTCACCTTT.